What follows are 8 T cell receptor beta chains derived from one specimen sequenced in a study of cytotoxic CD8 clonotypes in ibrutinib-treated CLL. Libraries were prepared by immunoSEQ multiplex PCR; TCRdb keeps only in-frame clonotypes and omits some of them. The sample holds more than 85,000 clones; almost 80% are singletons and the top ten take around 30%. Source: PBMCs, taken after 12 months of ibrutinib treatment. The receptors derive from a human donor with chronic lymphocytic leukemia.

V is TRBV20-1 and J is TRBJ1-1; D is unclear. The V end was cut by 5 bases, the J end by 5 bases, with 9 bases between. The length of the CDR3 is 11 residues. Germline assignment: CDR1 DFQATT and CDR2 SNEGSKA (reference sequence). CDR3 in DNA: TGCAGTGCTGCGCATCAGACTGAAGCTTTCTTT. Translation gives CSAAHQTEAFF.

This clone is a singleton in its sample. This sequence joins TRBV10-2 and TRBJ1-5; TRBD1 matches 7 bases. The ends lost 0 bases at V and 0 bases at J; junction bases unmatched: 2. Germline V gene data show CDR1 as WSHSY and CDR2 as SAAADI. The CDR3 loop spans 16 amino acids. The CDR3 DNA is TGCGCCAGCAGTGAGTCGACAGGGAATAGCAATCAGCCCCAGCATTTT. This gives the protein CASSESTGNSNQPQHF.

The rearrangement uses TRBV4-2 and TRBJ2-1, with 8 bases matching TRBD1. The germline gives CDR1 LGHNA, CDR2 YNFKEQ. This CDR3 region has 17 residues. Trimming cost V 0 bases and J 4 bases; bases outside gene matches: 8. The CDR3 region is CASSQDSGQGVYNEQFF. The CDR3 DNA reads TGTGCCAGCAGCCAAGATTCAGGACAGGGAGTTTACAATGAGCAGTTCTTC.

The rearrangement joins TRBV4-2 to TRBJ2-1, with D unresolved. With 3 bases removed from V and 12 bases from J, the gap between germline ends came to 9 bases. Germline values: CDR1 LGHNA, CDR2 YNFKEQ. The CDR3 sequence is 11 residues long. The CDR3 sequence is CASSQSSVQFF. In nucleotides, the CDR3 is TGTGCCAGCAGCCAGTCGTCTGTGCAGTTCTTC.

The CDR3 DNA follows: TGCGCCAGCAGCTTGCGGGGGGAGGCAAATGAAAAACTGTTTTTT. Protein: CASSLRGEANEKLFF. The chain links TRBV5-1 to TRBJ1-4; perhaps TRBD1 as D (5 bases). V lost 1 base and J 5 bases, leaving 12 bases between the germline ends. The length of the CDR3 is 15 residues. Germline V gives CDR1 SGHRS, CDR2 YFSETQ.

V and J are TRBV7-8 and TRBJ2-7; 10 nucleotides match TRBD2. Germline V gene sequence: CDR1 SGHVS, CDR2 FQNEAQ. The CDR3 consists of 16 residues. The V gene end was trimmed by 5 bases and the J gene end by 5 bases; junction bases not matched to a gene: 12. The CDR3 loop reads CASSAQVTSGAHEQYF. CDR3 sequence (DNA): TGTGCCAGCAGCGCACAGGTTACTAGCGGGGCCCACGAGCAGTACTTC.

The rearrangement joins TRBV27 to TRBJ2-7; D assignment may be TRBD1 or TRBD2 (5 bases each). Germline CDR1 reads MNHEY; CDR2 reads SMNVEV (reference sequence). The length of the CDR3 is 15 residues. Between the trimmed V and J ends, which lost 3 bases and 2 bases, there was a span of 14 bases. The CDR3, as DNA: TGTGCCAGCAGTTTTAGGACCGGGACCGCCTACGAGCAGTACTTC. Translated: CASSFRTGTAYEQYF.

The chain employs TRBV28 and TRBJ2-7; no definite D call. Germline assignment: CDR1 MDHEN and CDR2 SYDVKM. The CDR3 runs 15 residues. Trimming removed 5 bases from V and 1 base from J, with 15 bases in between. CDR3 sequence (DNA): TGTGCCAGCAGTGGTGACCTTCCTCGATCCTACGAGCAGTACTTC. Amino acids: CASSGDLPRSYEQYF.